The 21 T cell receptor beta chains in this list originate from one sample, sequenced in a study of T cell changes during pregnancy in multiple sclerosis. Here immunoSEQ multiplex PCR was the method, and the copy in TCRdb shows in-frame clones only, minus some. The table has about 59,000 clones, about 95% seen once. The sample in question was CD8+ T cells from peripheral blood mononuclear cells, obtained after pregnancy. These receptors all come from a female donor with multiple sclerosis, enrolled in a pregnancy study.

The gene calls are TRBV4-3 and TRBJ2-7; the match to TRBD2 covers 11 bases. The CDR3 spans 16 residues. CDR1 and CDR2 (germline): LGHNA, YSLEER. V was pared by 4 bases and J by 0 bases, with 5 bases of the junction left unmatched. As DNA, the CDR3 is TGCGCCAGCAGCCCGGGACTAGCGGCGAGCTCCTACGAGCAGTACTTC. It encodes CASSPGLAASSYEQYF.

V usage is TRBV7-9 and J usage is TRBJ2-7; D is undetermined. Trimming pared 2 bases from V and 7 bases from J, leaving 9 bases between. Per the germline V gene, CDR1 is SEHNR and CDR2 is FQNEAQ (reference sequence). The CDR3 runs to 12 residues. This CDR3 reads CASSLLQTEQYF. The CDR3, as DNA: TGTGCCAGCAGCTTACTTCAAACTGAGCAGTACTTC. Full variable domain (remainder filled in from reference TRBV7-9 and TRBJ2-7): DTGVSQNPRHKITKRGQNVTFRCDPISEHNRLYWYRQTLGQGPEFLTYFQNEAQLEKSRLLSDRFSAERPKGSFSTLEIQRTEQGDSAMYLCASSLLQTEQYFGPGTRLTVT.

The genes are TRBV5-1 and TRBJ2-1, with D perhaps matching TRBD2 (5 bases). The germline V gene encodes CDR1 SGHRS and CDR2 YFSETQ. The CDR3 contains 15 residues. Trimming stripped 3 bases from V and 3 bases from J, with 13 bases between. CDR3 amino acids: CASSSRGLIYNEQFF. Here the CDR3 DNA reads TGCGCCAGCAGCTCGAGAGGGTTGATCTACAATGAGCAGTTCTTC. The full variable domain, its missing parts supplied by reference TRBV5-1 and TRBJ2-1, is KAGVTQTPRYLIKTRGQQVTLSCSPISGHRSVSWYQQTPGQGLQFLFEYFSETQRNKGNFPGRFSGRQFSNSRSEMNVSTLELGDSALYLCASSSRGLIYNEQFFGPGTRLTVL.

V usage is TRBV9 and J usage is TRBJ2-1, with 7 nucleotides matching TRBD2. V shed 0 bases and J 8 bases; nucleotides not matched to a gene: 8. The germline V gene has CDR1 SGDLS and CDR2 YYNGEE. The CDR3 consists of 15 residues. The CDR3 region is CASSVGGGSIDEQFF. For the CDR3, the DNA is TGTGCCAGCAGCGTAGGAGGCGGGAGTATCGATGAGCAGTTCTTC.

V and J are TRBV6-5 and TRBJ2-7; the D gene is possibly TRBD2 (5 bases). Trimming pared 2 bases from V and 2 bases from J, leaving 16 bases between. Germline V CDR1 and CDR2: MNHEY, SVGAGI. The CDR3 runs 16 residues. DNA for the CDR3: TGTGCCAGCAGTTACCGCGCCGGCTGGACTGCCTACGAGCAGTACTTC. It yields the protein CASSYRAGWTAYEQYF.

The CDR3 DNA is TGTGCCAGCAGCTTAGCGCGTCTAGCGGGGTACAATGAGCAGTTCTTC. Translation gives CASSLARLAGYNEQFF. V is TRBV7-8 and J is TRBJ2-1; 9 bases line up with TRBD2. The ends lost 0 bases at V and 4 bases at J; junction bases unmatched: 4. This CDR3 spans 16 amino acids. Germline V CDR1 and CDR2: SGHVS, FQNEAQ.

The rearrangement joins TRBV4-2 to TRBJ2-1; 10 bases line up with TRBD2. This CDR3 is built from 17 residues. J lost 10 bases, V lost 0 bases, and 12 bases had no gene match. Germline V gene data show CDR1 as LGHNA and CDR2 as YNFKEQ. The CDR3 spells CASSQDGQVAGGREQFF. The DNA of the CDR3 is TGTGCCAGCAGCCAAGACGGTCAGGTAGCGGGGGGACGGGAGCAGTTCTTC.

This rearrangement joins TRBV5-1 to TRBJ2-7; TRBD1 matches 8 bases. The CDR3 length is 15 residues. The J segment lost 1 base and the V segment lost 5 bases, leaving 8 bases of the junction unmatched. CDR1 and CDR2 from the germline V gene are SGHRS and YFSETQ. The CDR3 is CASRPGQGLSYEQYF. CDR3 sequence (DNA): TGCGCCAGCAGACCTGGACAGGGACTTTCCTACGAGCAGTACTTC.

The chain uses TRBV19 and TRBJ2-2, with D possibly being TRBD2 (6 bases). The CDR3 runs to 15 residues. Trimming removed 3 bases from V and 1 base from J, with 9 bases in between. Per the germline V gene, CDR1 is LNHDA and CDR2 is SQIVND (reference sequence). The CDR3, as DNA: TGTGCCAGTAGTATGGGGACTGTGAACACCGGGGAGCTGTTTTTT. Protein product: CASSMGTVNTGELFF.

The V gene is TRBV5-1, the J gene TRBJ2-2; 8 positions match TRBD1. Germline-derived CDR1 and CDR2 are SGHRS and YFSETQ. The CDR3 is 14 residues long. V trimming: 4 bases; J trimming: 6 bases; junction bases outside the gene matches: 5. CDR3 sequence: CASSPYRGSGELFF. DNA for the CDR3: TGCGCCAGCAGCCCGTACAGGGGGTCCGGGGAGCTGTTTTTT.

The chain links TRBV5-5 to TRBJ2-5; 7 bases agree with TRBD2. Per the germline V gene, CDR1 is SGHKS and CDR2 is YYEKEE (reference sequence). The CDR3 consists of 16 residues. V lost 0 bases, J lost 2 bases, and 7 bases stayed unmatched. CDR3 amino acids: CASSLGVAGGQETQYF. DNA of the CDR3: TGTGCCAGCAGCTTGGGAGTAGCGGGTGGTCAAGAGACCCAGTACTTC.

The V and J genes are TRBV7-9 and TRBJ2-1; a weak D match, TRBD2 (6 bases). CDR3 size: 15 residues. CDR1 is SEHNR and CDR2 is FQNEAQ in the germline V gene (reference sequence). The germline V and J ends were trimmed by 1 base and 4 bases, with 11 bases remaining between them. This CDR3 reads CASSLGGDPYNEQFF. The CDR3 DNA follows: TGTGCCAGCAGCTTAGGGGGGGACCCGTACAATGAGCAGTTCTTC.

V gene TRBV27 combines with J gene TRBJ2-1, with D tentatively TRBD1 (6 bases). The CDR3 is 16 amino acids. The germline V and J ends were trimmed by 6 bases and 0 bases, with 15 bases remaining between them. Germline V gene data show CDR1 as MNHEY and CDR2 as SMNVEV (reference sequence). CDR3 coding DNA: TGTGCCAGCAGCCTCGTAGGGACACACTCCTACAATGAGCAGTTCTTC. Translating gives CASSLVGTHSYNEQFF.

The J gene is TRBJ2-7, the V gene TRBV4-1, with 7 positions matching TRBD2. Germline CDR1 MGHRA, CDR2 YSYEKL. J gave up 4 bases and V 0 bases, and 12 bases lay outside the gene matches. This CDR3 is built from 17 residues. Here the CDR3 DNA reads TGCGCCAGCAGCCAAGATGGCCCGGGACTACTTTCATACGAGCAGTACTTC. It encodes CASSQDGPGLLSYEQYF.

Of note for this clone: The DNA is left out, because the CDR3 cannot be placed on it with certainty; the CDR3 is given as TCRdb lists it. This rearrangement joins TRBV6-5 to TRBJ2-3; the table gives TRBD1 as D, unverified against the DNA. The CDR3 extends over 15 residues, inclusive of both ends. In germline, CDR1 is MNHEY, CDR2 SVGAGI. The CDR3: CASSSSQAHTDTQYF.

CDR3 protein: CASSPRTGGAGDTQYF. The CDR3 DNA is TGTGCCAGCTCACCCCGGACAGGGGGGGCAGGAGATACGCAGTATTTT. This chain joins TRBV18 and TRBJ2-3; 10 bases match TRBD1. CDR1 and CDR2 from the germline V gene are KGHSH and LQKENI. This CDR3 is built from 16 residues. V gave up 3 bases and J gave up 5 bases; unmatched junction bases: 8.

This rearrangement joins TRBV29-1 to TRBJ2-7, with D tentatively TRBD1 (5 bases). CDR1 is SQVTM, CDR2 ANQGSEA, per germline. This CDR3 has 12 amino acids. V lost 1 base to trimming and J lost 6 bases, with 10 bases between them. This CDR3 reads CSVEGEGAEQYF. The CDR3 DNA sequence: TGCAGCGTTGAAGGTGAAGGGGCCGAGCAGTACTTC.

The J gene is TRBJ1-2, the V gene TRBV6-5; 7 bases fit TRBD1. The CDR3 length is 15 residues. Germline lookup yields CDR1 MNHEY and CDR2 SVGAGI. J gave up 5 bases and V 0 bases, and 6 bases lay outside the gene matches. CDR3 loop: CASSYSGGAYYGYTF. The CDR3 DNA reads as TGTGCCAGCAGTTACTCAGGGGGCGCTTATTATGGCTACACCTTC.

This rearrangement joins TRBV4-1 to TRBJ1-1; D might be TRBD1 (6 bases). Trimming cost V 3 bases and J 4 bases, with 12 bases left between them. The CDR3 runs 14 residues. The germline V gene encodes CDR1 MGHRA and CDR2 YSYEKL. The CDR3 here is CASSQGAIGTEAFF. The CDR3 DNA sequence: TGCGCCAGCAGCCAGGGGGCGATCGGCACTGAAGCTTTCTTT.

The CDR3, as DNA: TGTGCCAGCAGCGTACGACAGGGAGGCTACGAGCAGTACTTC. This gives the protein CASSVRQGGYEQYF. The V call is TRBV4-2, the J call TRBJ2-7; maybe TRBD1 (7 bases). Looked up from germline, CDR1 is LGHNA and CDR2 is YNFKEQ. The CDR3 loop spans 14 amino acids. Trimming shortened V by 5 bases and J by 3 bases, and 14 bases separated the two germline ends.

This sequence joins TRBV4-1 and TRBJ2-1; 11 bases match TRBD1. J was trimmed by 9 bases and V by 4 bases; bases with no gene match: 8. This CDR3 spans 15 amino acids. The germline gives CDR1 MGHRA, CDR2 YSYEKL. The CDR3 region is CASSPSGQGVVEQFF. The DNA for the CDR3 is TGCGCCAGCAGCCCTTCGGGACAGGGGGTAGTTGAGCAGTTCTTC.